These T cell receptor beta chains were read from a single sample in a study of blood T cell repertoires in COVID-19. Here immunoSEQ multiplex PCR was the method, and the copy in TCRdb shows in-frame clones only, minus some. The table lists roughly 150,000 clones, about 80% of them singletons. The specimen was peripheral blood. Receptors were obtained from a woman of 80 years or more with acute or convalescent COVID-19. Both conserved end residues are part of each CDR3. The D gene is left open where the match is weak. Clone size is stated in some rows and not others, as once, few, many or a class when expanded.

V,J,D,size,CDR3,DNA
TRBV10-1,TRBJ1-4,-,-,CASSGPLKGKLFF,TGCGCCAGCAGTGGTCCCCTCAAGGGGAAACTGTTTTTT
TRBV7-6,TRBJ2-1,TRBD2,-,CASSFGTSAHNEQFF,TGTGCCAGCAGCTTTGGGACTAGCGCCCACAATGAGCAGTTCTTC
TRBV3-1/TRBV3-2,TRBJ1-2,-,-,CASFNPGSHGYTF,TGTGCCAGCTTTAATCCGGGGTCGCATGGCTACACCTTC
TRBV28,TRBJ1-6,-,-,CASRSAGRSPLHF,TGTGCCAGCAGATCGGCAGGGCGGTCACCCCTCCACTTT
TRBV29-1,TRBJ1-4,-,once,CSVFSFNEKLFF,TGCAGCGTTTTTTCCTTTAATGAAAAACTGTTTTTT
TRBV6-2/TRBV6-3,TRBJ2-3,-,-,CASSYDSGGTDTQYF,TGTGCCAGCAGTTATGATTCGGGGGGCACAGATACGCAGTATTTT
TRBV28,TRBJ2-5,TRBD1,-,CASSSPDRVRETQYF,TGTGCCAGCAGTTCCCCGGACAGGGTGAGAGAGACCCAGTACTTC
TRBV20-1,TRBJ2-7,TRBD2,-,CSASRPSGGNEQYF,TGCAGTGCTAGTCGCCCTAGCGGGGGTAACGAGCAGTACTTC
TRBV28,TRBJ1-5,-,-,CASSRLAVNQPQHF,TGTGCCAGCAGCCGTTTGGCAGTCAATCAGCCCCAGCATTTT
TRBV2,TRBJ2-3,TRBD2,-,CASSSFAASGGGDTQYF,TGTGCCAGCAGCTCCTTCGCCGCTAGCGGGGGAGGAGATACGCAGTATTTT
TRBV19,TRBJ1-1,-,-,CASSAGARIAEAFF,TGTGCCAGTAGTGCGGGGGCGCGGATCGCTGAAGCTTTCTTT
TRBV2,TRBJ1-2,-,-,CASSEASRDYGYTF,TGTGCCAGCAGTGAGGCTTCCAGGGACTATGGCTACACCTTC
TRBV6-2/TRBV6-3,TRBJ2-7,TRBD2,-,CASSNGGAHYEQYF,TGTGCCAGCAGTAACGGGGGGGCCCACTACGAGCAGTACTTC
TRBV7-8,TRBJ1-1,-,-,CASTMGRYYTEAFF,TGTGCCAGCACCATGGGGAGATATTACACTGAAGCTTTCTTT